This paragraph reports one T cell receptor beta chain. The source of the sample is a study of technical replicates of blood from a few donors. Only in-frame clones appear in the TCRdb table, and some are missing; sequencing was by immunoSEQ multiplex PCR. The sample consists of over 50,000 clones, around 87% of them appearing once. The CDR3 covers 13 residues. Germline assignment: CDR1 SQVTM and CDR2 ANQGSEA. The V gene end was trimmed by 7 bases and the J gene end by 4 bases; junction bases not matched to a gene: 7. Sequenced: PBMCs. The sequence was obtained from a human donor in good health. Some clones in this sample may be carry-over from other donors' samples. The chain joins TRBV29-1 to TRBJ2-7; 10 bases align to TRBD1. The CDR3 loop is CSAQTGGGYEQYF. In DNA form, the CDR3 reads TGCAGCGCTCAGACAGGGGGCGGATACGAGCAGTACTTC.